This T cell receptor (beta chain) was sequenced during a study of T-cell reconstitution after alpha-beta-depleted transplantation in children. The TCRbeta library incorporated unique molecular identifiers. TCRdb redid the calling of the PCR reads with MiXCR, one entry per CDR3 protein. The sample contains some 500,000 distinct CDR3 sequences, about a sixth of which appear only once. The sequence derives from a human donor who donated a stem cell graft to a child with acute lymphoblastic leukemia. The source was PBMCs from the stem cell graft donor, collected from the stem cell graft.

The CDR3 reads CSVESPSGANVLTF. The CDR3 DNA reads TGCAGCGTTGAATCCCCCTCTGGGGCCAACGTCCTGACTTTC. The chain joins TRBV29-1 to TRBJ2-6, with no clear D. Germline values: CDR1 SQVTM, CDR2 ANQGSEA. The CDR3 is 14 amino acids. The V end was cut by 2 bases, the J end by 0 bases, with 5 bases between.